This entry lists 20 T cell receptor beta chains sequenced from one sample in a study of blood T cell repertoires in COVID-19. TCRdb's table, derived via immunoSEQ multiplex PCR, lists solely in-frame clones and lacks some. The sample shows approximately 150,000 clones, 75% to 90% of them seen only once. The material sequenced was peripheral blood. Every receptor here comes from a woman aged 55 to 70 with active COVID-19.

The V call is TRBV2, the J call TRBJ2-1, with 11 bases aligning to TRBD2. The germline V gene has CDR1 SNHLY and CDR2 FYNNEI. This CDR3 is built from 19 residues. The junction had 18 bases not matched to a gene; V was cut back by 7 bases and J by 4 bases. Here the CDR3 reads CASTSPLAGATFGYNEQFF. DNA of the CDR3: TGTGCCAGCACCTCCCCACTAGCGGGAGCGACGTTTGGGTACAATGAGCAGTTCTTC.

The rearrangement joins TRBV28 to TRBJ2-3; 11 bases fit TRBD2. The germline gives CDR1 MDHEN, CDR2 SYDVKM. After removal of 5 bases from V and 0 bases from J, the junction contained 4 bases not matched to a gene. The CDR3 length is 16 residues. The CDR3 reads CASSISGRASTDTQYF. The CDR3 DNA sequence: TGTGCCAGCAGTATTAGCGGGAGGGCGAGCACAGATACGCAGTATTTT.

The rearrangement links TRBV28 to TRBJ2-1; 11 nucleotides match TRBD2. V was pared by 5 bases and J by 4 bases, with 7 bases of the junction left unmatched. CDR3 length: 16 amino acids. Germline-derived CDR1 and CDR2 are MDHEN and SYDVKM. The CDR3 DNA is TGTGCCAGCAGTCCGTTGACTAGCGGGAAGTACAATGAGCAGTTCTTC. Protein: CASSPLTSGKYNEQFF. The full variable domain, its missing parts supplied by reference TRBV28 and TRBJ2-1, is DVKVTQSSRYLVKRTGEKVFLECVQDMDHENMFWYRQDPGLGLRLIYFSYDVKMKEKGDIPEGYSVSREKKERFSLILESASTNQTSMYLCASSPLTSGKYNEQFFGPGTRLTVL.

This rearrangement joins TRBV7-2 to TRBJ1-3; no reliable D call. The germline V and J ends were trimmed by 5 bases and 0 bases, with 11 bases remaining between them. CDR1 and CDR2 (germline): SGHTA, FQGNSA. The CDR3 loop spans 15 amino acids. In DNA, the CDR3 is TGTGCCAGCAGCCCACAGATTTCCTCTGGAAACACCATATATTTT. It encodes CASSPQISSGNTIYF.

This clone appeared a few times. The same CDR3 arises from other DNA sequences in this sample as well. The chain recombines TRBV18 with TRBJ1-1; 8 bases line up with TRBD1. CDR1 KGHSH and CDR2 LQKENI come from the germline V gene. The CDR3 loop spans 16 amino acids. The V and J ends lost 3 bases and 0 bases, in that order; junction bases with no gene match: 6. The CDR3 region has the DNA TGTGCCAGCTCACCTGGACAGGGCCGGGTGAACACTGAAGCTTTCTTT. It yields the protein CASSPGQGRVNTEAFF.

CDR3 region: CASSHPQGLFSEQYF. The CDR3 nucleotides are TGTGCCAGCAGCCATCCCCAGGGACTATTTTCAGAGCAGTACTTC. The chain joins TRBV9 to TRBJ2-7, with 7 positions matching TRBD2. Germline-derived CDR1 and CDR2 are SGDLS and YYNGEE. J gave up 7 bases and V 4 bases, and 14 bases lay outside the gene matches. The CDR3 sequence is 15 residues long.

The rearrangement links TRBV5-8 to TRBJ2-5, with unresolved D. Trimming shortened V by 2 bases and J by 3 bases, and 8 bases separated the two germline ends. The CDR3 consists of 13 residues. Germline V gene data show CDR1 as SGHTS and CDR2 as YDEGEE. CDR3 coding DNA: TGTGCCAGCAGCTTACCTGGAGAAGAGACCCAGTACTTC. Translation: CASSLPGEETQYF.

The chain couples TRBV5-5 to TRBJ2-7; no clear D gene. This CDR3 is built from 12 residues. CDR1 and CDR2 (germline): SGHKS, YYEKEE (reference sequence). Trimming removed 4 bases from V and 3 bases from J, with 8 bases in between. The DNA of the CDR3 is TGTGCCAGCAGCACCGTAGTCTACGAGCAGTACTTC. The encoded protein is CASSTVVYEQYF.

Only a few counts were recorded for this clone. The chain combines TRBV7-9 with TRBJ2-3, with 11 nucleotides matching TRBD2. The CDR3 consists of 14 residues. CDR1 and CDR2 from the germline V gene are SEHNR and FQNEAQ (reference sequence). The trim removed 3 bases at V and 5 bases at J, leaving 1 base unmatched. CDR3 residues: CASSFTSGRDTQYF. DNA of the CDR3: TGTGCCAGCAGCTTTACTAGCGGGAGAGATACGCAGTATTTT. Variable domain in full (rest from reference TRBV7-9 and TRBJ2-3): DTGVSQNPRHKITKRGQNVTFRCDPISEHNRLYWYRQTLGQGPEFLTYFQNEAQLEKSRLLSDRFSAERPKGSFSTLEIQRTEQGDSAMYLCASSFTSGRDTQYFGPGTRLTVL.

This clone has more than one count but fewer than ten. J is TRBJ1-6 and V is TRBV30; possible D gene TRBD1, 5 bases. Between the trimmed V and J ends, which lost 3 bases and 7 bases, there was a span of 13 bases. From germline, CDR1 is GTSNPN and CDR2 SVGIG (reference sequence). The CDR3 consists of 14 residues. This CDR3 reads CAWRATGGNSPLHF. DNA of the CDR3: TGTGCCTGGAGGGCCACGGGGGGGAATTCACCCCTCCACTTT.

This clone appeared a few times. The rearrangement links TRBV5-1 to TRBJ2-7; a weak D match, TRBD2 (6 bases). V was clipped by 5 bases and J by 4 bases, with 19 bases between them. Germline-derived CDR1 and CDR2 are SGHRS and YFSETQ. This CDR3 region has 15 residues. CDR3: CASRTGGPPPYEQYF. CDR3 DNA: TGCGCCAGCAGAACTGGAGGGCCACCTCCGTACGAGCAGTACTTC.

This rearrangement joins TRBV11-3 to TRBJ2-5, with unresolved D. V dropped 1 base and J dropped 5 bases, with 11 bases sitting between them. The germline gives CDR1 SGHNT, CDR2 YENEEA. This CDR3 is built from 14 residues. CDR3 amino acids: CASSLGRQDETQYF. The CDR3 DNA reads as TGTGCCAGCAGCTTAGGCAGGCAAGATGAGACCCAGTACTTC.

The chain joins TRBV3-1 (or the pseudogene TRBV3-2) to TRBJ2-7, with TRBD2 matching over 14 bases. The J segment lost 4 bases and the V segment lost 2 bases, leaving 7 bases of the junction unmatched. In germline, CDR1 is LGHDT, CDR2 YNNKEL (reference sequence). The CDR3 has 17 amino acids. The DNA for the CDR3 is TGTGCCAGCAGCCAACAAAGGACTAGCGGGAGGATTTACGAGCAGTACTTC. Protein sequence: CASSQQRTSGRIYEQYF.

The V and J genes are TRBV10-3 and TRBJ1-1; D unresolved. This CDR3 comprises 16 residues. V lost 0 bases, J lost 8 bases, and 19 bases lay in between. The germline CDR1 and CDR2 sequences are ENHRY and SYGVKD. The CDR3 here is CAISESPIGGSLEAFF. In nucleotides, the CDR3 is TGTGCCATCAGTGAGTCGCCTATTGGAGGGTCTCTCGAAGCTTTCTTT.

The rearrangement joins TRBV11-3 to TRBJ2-7; a possible D gene is TRBD2 (5 bases). There are 13 residues in the CDR3. With 1 base removed from V and 1 base from J, the gap between germline ends came to 5 bases. CDR1 and CDR2 (germline): SGHNT, YENEEA. In DNA, the CDR3 is TGTGCCAGCAGCTTAGGCGGGTCCTACGAGCAGTACTTC. It is translated as CASSLGGSYEQYF.

This chain joins TRBV5-1 and TRBJ2-2, with 8 bases fitting TRBD1. With V trimmed by 2 bases and J by 1 base, 4 bases remained unmatched. Per the germline V gene, CDR1 is SGHRS and CDR2 is YFSETQ. The CDR3 spans 16 residues. Here the CDR3 reads CASSFIGQGNTGELFF. Written as DNA, the CDR3 is TGCGCCAGCAGCTTTATCGGACAGGGGAACACCGGGGAGCTGTTTTTT.

The V call is TRBV6-5, the J call TRBJ2-3, with 9 positions matching TRBD1. Per the germline V gene, CDR1 is MNHEY and CDR2 is SVGAGI. Germline trimming cut 10 bases from V and 2 bases from J; bases unmatched to any gene: 10. The CDR3 has 15 amino acids. The DNA for the CDR3 is TGTGCCACCAGGACGGGACAGGGATTCACAGATACGCAGTATTTT. This translates into CATRTGQGFTDTQYF.

A few counts support this clone. The chain uses TRBV27 and TRBJ2-2; TRBD1 agrees at 10 bases. V trimming: 4 bases; J trimming: 2 bases; junction bases outside the gene matches: 1. This CDR3 is built from 15 residues. Per the germline V gene, CDR1 is MNHEY and CDR2 is SMNVEV (reference sequence). Here the CDR3 DNA reads TGTGCCAGCAGTTGGACAGGGGGAAACACCGGGGAGCTGTTTTTT. It yields the protein CASSWTGGNTGELFF.

The chain joins TRBV3-1 (or the pseudogene TRBV3-2) to TRBJ1-3; D remains unclear. The CDR3 runs to 16 residues. The V gene lost 1 base and the J gene lost 0 bases, with 10 bases spanning the gap. CDR1 and CDR2 (germline): LGHDT, YNNKEL (reference sequence). The CDR3 reads CASSQGGKYSGNTIYF. Here the CDR3 DNA reads TGTGCCAGCAGCCAAGGAGGGAAGTACTCTGGAAACACCATATATTTT.

V usage is TRBV7-9 and J usage is TRBJ2-7; tentatively, D is TRBD1 (6 bases). V gave up 10 bases and J gave up 6 bases, with 19 bases separating them. The CDR3 length is 13 residues. From germline, CDR1 is SEHNR and CDR2 FQNEAQ (reference sequence). The CDR3 DNA reads TGTGCCACCTCCGTCTCAGGGGCTGCCGAGCAGTACTTC. Translation gives CATSVSGAAEQYF.